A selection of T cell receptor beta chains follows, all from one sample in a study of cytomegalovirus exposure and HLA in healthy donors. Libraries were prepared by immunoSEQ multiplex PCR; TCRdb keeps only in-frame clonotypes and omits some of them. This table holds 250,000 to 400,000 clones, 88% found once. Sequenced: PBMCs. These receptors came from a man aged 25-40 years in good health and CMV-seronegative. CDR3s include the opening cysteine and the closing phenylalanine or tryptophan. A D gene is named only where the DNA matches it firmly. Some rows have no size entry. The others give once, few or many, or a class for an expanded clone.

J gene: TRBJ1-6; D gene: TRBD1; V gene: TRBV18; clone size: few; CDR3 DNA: TGTGCCAGCTCACCACCGGGACAGGGGATTTCACCCCTCCACTTT; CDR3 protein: CASSPPGQGISPLHF
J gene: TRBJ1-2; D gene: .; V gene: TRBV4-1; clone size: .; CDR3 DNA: TGCGCCAGCAGCCCCGGGAGGGACATTAACTATGGCTACACCTTC; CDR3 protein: CASSPGRDINYGYTF
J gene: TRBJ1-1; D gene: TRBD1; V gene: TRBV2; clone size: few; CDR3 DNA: TGTGCCAGCAGGACAGGGAGTGAAGCTTTCTTT; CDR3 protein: CASRTGSEAFF
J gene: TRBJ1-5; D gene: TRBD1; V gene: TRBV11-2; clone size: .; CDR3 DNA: TGTGCCAGCAGCTTAGGACAGGGGAGGGAGCCCCAGCATTTT; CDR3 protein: CASSLGQGREPQHF
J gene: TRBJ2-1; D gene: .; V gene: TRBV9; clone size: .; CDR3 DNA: TGTGCCAGCAGCGTAGAGGAGGACCGCTCCTACAATGAGCAGTTCTTC; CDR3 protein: CASSVEEDRSYNEQFF
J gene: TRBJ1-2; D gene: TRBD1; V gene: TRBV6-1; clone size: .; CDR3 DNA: TGTGCCAGCGGCGACAGGGATAATAAGTATGGCTACACCTTC; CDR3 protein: CASGDRDNKYGYTF
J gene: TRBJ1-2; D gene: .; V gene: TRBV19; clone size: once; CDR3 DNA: TGTGCCAGTAGTATCTCGGCGGGCGGCTACACCTTC; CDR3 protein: CASSISAGGYTF
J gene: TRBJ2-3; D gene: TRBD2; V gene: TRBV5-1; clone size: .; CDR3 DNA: TGCGCCAGCACTTTAGCGGGGCGCCCCACAGATACGCAGTATTTT; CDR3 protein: CASTLAGRPTDTQYF
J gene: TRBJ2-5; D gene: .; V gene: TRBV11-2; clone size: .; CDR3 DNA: TGTGCCAGCAGCTTTGGGGCGGGGGCTGGGGAGACCCAGTACTTC; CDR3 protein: CASSFGAGAGETQYF
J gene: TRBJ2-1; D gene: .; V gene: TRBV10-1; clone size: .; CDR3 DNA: TGCGCCAGCAGTGACACAGGGTGGGGTGGCAATGAGCAGTTCTTC; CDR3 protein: CASSDTGWGGNEQFF
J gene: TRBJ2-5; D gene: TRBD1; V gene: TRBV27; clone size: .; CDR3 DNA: TGTGCCAGCAGTCCTAACCGACAGGGAGCCCAAGAGACCCAGTACTTC; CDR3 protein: CASSPNRQGAQETQYF
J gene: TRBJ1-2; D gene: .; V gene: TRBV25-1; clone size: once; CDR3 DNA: TGTGCCAGCAGTGCGGCCGACAGTTACCCTAACTATGGCTACACCTTC; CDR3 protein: CASSAADSYPNYGYTF
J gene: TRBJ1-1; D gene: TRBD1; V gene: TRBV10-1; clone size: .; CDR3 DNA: TGCGCCAGCAGTGATTCAGGGGGCGCATTTAGGCCGAACACTGAAGCTTTCTTT; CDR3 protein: CASSDSGGAFRPNTEAFF
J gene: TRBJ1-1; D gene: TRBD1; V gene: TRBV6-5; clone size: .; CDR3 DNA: TGTGCCAGCAGTTACGTCCGACAGGGAGAAACTGAAGCTTTCTTT; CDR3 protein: CASSYVRQGETEAFF
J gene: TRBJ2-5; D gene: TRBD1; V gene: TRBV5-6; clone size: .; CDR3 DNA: TGTGCCAGCAGCGGGGACAGGGGTTACCAAGAGACCCAGTACTTC; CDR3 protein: CASSGDRGYQETQYF
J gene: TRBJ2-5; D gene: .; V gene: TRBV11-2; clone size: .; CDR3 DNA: TGTGCCAGCAGCTTGGGGGGTATGGGTGAGACCCAGTACTTC; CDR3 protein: CASSLGGMGETQYF
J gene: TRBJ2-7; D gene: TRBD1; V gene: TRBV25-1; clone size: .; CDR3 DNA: TGTGCCAGCAGTGTGACAGGGACCTACGAGCAGTACTTC; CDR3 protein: CASSVTGTYEQYF
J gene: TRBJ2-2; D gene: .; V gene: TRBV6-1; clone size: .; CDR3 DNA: TGTGCCAGCAGTGTGATTTGGGGGCGCGAAGGCACCGGGGAGCTGTTTTTT; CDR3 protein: CASSVIWGREGTGELFF
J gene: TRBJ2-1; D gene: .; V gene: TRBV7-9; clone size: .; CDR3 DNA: TGTGCCAGCAGCTCCAGCGGGCGGGATGAGCAGTTCTTC; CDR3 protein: CASSSSGRDEQFF
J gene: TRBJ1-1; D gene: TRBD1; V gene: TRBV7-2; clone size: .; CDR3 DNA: TGTGCCAGCAGCGGTCGGACAGGGGTCACTGAAGCTTTCTTT; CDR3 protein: CASSGRTGVTEAFF
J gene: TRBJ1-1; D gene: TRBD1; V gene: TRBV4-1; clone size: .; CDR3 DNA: TGCGCCAGCAGCCATGAATCGGGACAGATAATAGCCGGGGCTGAAGCTTTCTTT; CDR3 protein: CASSHESGQIIAGAEAFF
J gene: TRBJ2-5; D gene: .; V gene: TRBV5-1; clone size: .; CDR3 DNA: TGCGCCAGCAAGTATACAGGGCAAGATAGCGAGACCCAGTACTTC; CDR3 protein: CASKYTGQDSETQYF
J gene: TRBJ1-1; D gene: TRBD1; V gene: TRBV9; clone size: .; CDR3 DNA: TGTGCCAGCAGCGCAGGGGGCACAGGGAGAACTGAAGCTTTCTTT; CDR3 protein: CASSAGGTGRTEAFF
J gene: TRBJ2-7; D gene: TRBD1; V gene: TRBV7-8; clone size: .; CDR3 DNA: TGTGCCAGCAGCCAGGGACAGGGCGGTTACGAGCAGTACTTC; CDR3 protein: CASSQGQGGYEQYF
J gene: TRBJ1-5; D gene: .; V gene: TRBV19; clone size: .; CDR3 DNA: TGTGCCAGTAGTATGGTCGGGGGGAACAATCAGCCCCAGCATTTT; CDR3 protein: CASSMVGGNNQPQHF
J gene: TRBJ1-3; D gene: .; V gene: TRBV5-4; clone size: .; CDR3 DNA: TGTGCCAGCAGCTCAGGGTTAGCAGGAAACACCATATATTTT; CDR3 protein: CASSSGLAGNTIYF
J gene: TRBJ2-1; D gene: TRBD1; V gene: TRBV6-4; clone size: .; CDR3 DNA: TGTGCCAGCAGTGCCGGGGACAGCTACAATGAGCAGTTCTTC; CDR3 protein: CASSAGDSYNEQFF
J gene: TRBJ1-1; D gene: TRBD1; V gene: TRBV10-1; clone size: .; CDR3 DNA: TGCGCCAGCAGTGAGTTGAAATCAGGGGGCACTGAAGCTTTCTTT; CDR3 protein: CASSELKSGGTEAFF
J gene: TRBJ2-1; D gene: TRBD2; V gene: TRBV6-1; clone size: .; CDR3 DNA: TGTGCCAGCAGTGAAATGGCGGGGGGATGGAATGAGCAGTTCTTC; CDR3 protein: CASSEMAGGWNEQFF
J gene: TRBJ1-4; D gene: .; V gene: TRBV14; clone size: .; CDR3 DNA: TGTGCCAGCAGCCTTCAGCGCGCTACAAATGAAAAACTGTTTTTT; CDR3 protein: CASSLQRATNEKLFF
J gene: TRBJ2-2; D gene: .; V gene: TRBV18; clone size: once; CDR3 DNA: TGTGCCAGCTCACCGAGTATCGGGGAGCTGTTTTTT; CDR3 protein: CASSPSIGELFF
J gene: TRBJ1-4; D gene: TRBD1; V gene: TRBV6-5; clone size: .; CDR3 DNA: TGTGCCAGCAGCAGCCCCCGACAGGGGATTGAAAAACTGTTTTTT; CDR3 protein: CASSSPRQGIEKLFF
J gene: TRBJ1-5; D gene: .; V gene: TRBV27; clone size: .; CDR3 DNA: TGTGCCAGCCGGACAGCAAATCAGCCCCAGCATTTT; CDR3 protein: CASRTANQPQHF
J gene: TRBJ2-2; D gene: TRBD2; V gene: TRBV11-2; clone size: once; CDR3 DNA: TGTGCCAGCAGCCTTTCTAGCGGGGGGATGAACACCGGGGAGCTGTTTTTT; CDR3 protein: CASSLSSGGMNTGELFF
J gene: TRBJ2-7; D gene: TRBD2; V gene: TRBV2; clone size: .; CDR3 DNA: TGTGCCAGCAGTGATTCGGGACTAGCGACTCACGAGCAGTACTTC; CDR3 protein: CASSDSGLATHEQYF
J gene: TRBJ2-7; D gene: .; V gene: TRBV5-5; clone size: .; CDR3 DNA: TGTGCCAGCAGCTTGGGGGGGACTGGAGGTTACGAGCAGTACTTC; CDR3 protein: CASSLGGTGGYEQYF
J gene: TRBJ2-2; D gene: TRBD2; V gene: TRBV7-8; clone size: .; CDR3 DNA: TGTGCCAGCAGCGGCGGGACTATACCCGGGGAGCTGTTTTTT; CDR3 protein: CASSGGTIPGELFF
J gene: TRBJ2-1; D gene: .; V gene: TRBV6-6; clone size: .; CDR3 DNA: TGTGCCAGCAGTCTCTACCTTCGAAATGAGCAGTTCTTC; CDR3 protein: CASSLYLRNEQFF
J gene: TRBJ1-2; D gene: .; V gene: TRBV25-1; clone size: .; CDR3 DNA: TGTGCCAGCAGCCCCAGCCGGGGTTATGATGGCTACACCTTC; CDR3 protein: CASSPSRGYDGYTF
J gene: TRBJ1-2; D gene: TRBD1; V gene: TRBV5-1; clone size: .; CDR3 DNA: TGCGCCAGCAGCTTGGACAGGGGAGCTAACTATGGCTACACCTTC; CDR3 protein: CASSLDRGANYGYTF
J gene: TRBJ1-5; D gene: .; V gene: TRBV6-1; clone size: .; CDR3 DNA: TGTGCCATCCATGATCAGCCCCAGCATTTT; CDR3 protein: CAIHDQPQHF
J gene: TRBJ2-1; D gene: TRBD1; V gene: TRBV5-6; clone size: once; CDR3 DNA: TGTGCCAGCAGCTCGGTAGTGGACAGGGTAGGGGACAATGAGCAGTTCTTC; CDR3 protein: CASSSVVDRVGDNEQFF
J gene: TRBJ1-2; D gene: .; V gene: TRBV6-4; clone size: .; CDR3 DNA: TGTGCCAGCAGAATCGAGGGAAGTGGTGGCTACACCTTC; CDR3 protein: CASRIEGSGGYTF
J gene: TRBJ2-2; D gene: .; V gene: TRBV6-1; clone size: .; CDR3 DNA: TGTGCCAGCAGCCAAAAGCCTACCGGGGAGCTGTTTTTT; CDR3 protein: CASSQKPTGELFF
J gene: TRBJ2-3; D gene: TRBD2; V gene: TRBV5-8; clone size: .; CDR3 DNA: TGTGCCAGCAGCTTGGCGGGACTAGAGCCGACAGATACGCAGTATTTT; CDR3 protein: CASSLAGLEPTDTQYF
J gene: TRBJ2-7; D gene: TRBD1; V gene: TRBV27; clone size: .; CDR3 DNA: TGTGCCAGCAGTTTATTCGGACAGGGGTCCGAGCAGTACTTC; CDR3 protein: CASSLFGQGSEQYF
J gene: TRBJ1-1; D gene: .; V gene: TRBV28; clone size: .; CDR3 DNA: TGTGCCAGCAGTTTAGGACGGGAGAACACTGAAGCTTTCTTT; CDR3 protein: CASSLGRENTEAFF
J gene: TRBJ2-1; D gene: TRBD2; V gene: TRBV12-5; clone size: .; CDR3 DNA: TGTGCTAGTGCTAGCGGGGGGTACCGTGGTGAGCAGTTCTTC; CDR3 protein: CASASGGYRGEQFF
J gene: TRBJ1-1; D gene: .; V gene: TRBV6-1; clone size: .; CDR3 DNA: TGTGCCAGCAGGAGGGACACTTCGAACACTGAAGCTTTCTTT; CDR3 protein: CASRRDTSNTEAFF
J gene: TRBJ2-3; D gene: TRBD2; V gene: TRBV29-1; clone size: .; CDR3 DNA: TGCAGCGTTGGTGGGACTAGCGGGGGGGCCGAAGATACGCAGTATTTT; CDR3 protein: CSVGGTSGGAEDTQYF
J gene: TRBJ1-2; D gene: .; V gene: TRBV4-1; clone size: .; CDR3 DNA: TGCGCCAGCAGCCAGCACTTGACAGACCCCTATGGCTACACCTTC; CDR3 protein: CASSQHLTDPYGYTF
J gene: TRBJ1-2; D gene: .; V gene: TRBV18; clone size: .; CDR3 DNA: TGTGCCAGCTCACCCGACAGCTCCTATGGCTACACCTTC; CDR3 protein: CASSPDSSYGYTF
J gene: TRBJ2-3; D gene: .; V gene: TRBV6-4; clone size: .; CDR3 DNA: TGTGCCAGCAGTGACGGAGGGGCCAGCACAGATACGCAGTATTTT; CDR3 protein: CASSDGGASTDTQYF
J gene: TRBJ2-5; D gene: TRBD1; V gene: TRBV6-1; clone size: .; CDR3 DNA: TGTGCCAGCAGTGAAACAGGGGGCGCAGAGACCCAGTACTTC; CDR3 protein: CASSETGGAETQYF
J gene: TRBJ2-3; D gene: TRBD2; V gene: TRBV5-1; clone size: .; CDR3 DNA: TGCGCCAGCAGCCTTCGGGGAGCGGGACTCACAGATACGCAGTATTTT; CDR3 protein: CASSLRGAGLTDTQYF
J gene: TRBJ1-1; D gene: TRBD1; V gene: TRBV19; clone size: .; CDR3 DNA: TGTGCCAGTAGCGCGACAGGGTCGTACACTGAAGCTTTCTTT; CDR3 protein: CASSATGSYTEAFF
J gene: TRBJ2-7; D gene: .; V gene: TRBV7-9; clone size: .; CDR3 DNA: TGTGCCAGCAGCGAAGGGACTTGGGGAGTCTACGAGCAGTACTTC; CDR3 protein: CASSEGTWGVYEQYF
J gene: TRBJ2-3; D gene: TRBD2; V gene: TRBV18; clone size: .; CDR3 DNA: TGTGCCAGCTCACGAAGCGTTAGCGGGACCCTCACAGATACGCAGTATTTT; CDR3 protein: CASSRSVSGTLTDTQYF